The 26 T cell receptor beta chains listed next were all sequenced from one sample in a study of shared clonotypes between healthy human individuals. Produced via immunoSEQ multiplex PCR; TCRdb's table is partial and in-frame only. Of around 580,000 clones listed, roughly 98% are singletons. CD45RO negativity and positive selection for CCR7 defined naive CD8 cells, a population that excluded terminally differentiated effector memory CD45RA+ cells. The sample comprised naive CD8+ T cells sorted from blood. These receptors were collected from a man aged 30 to 45 in good health.

V gene TRBV7-9 combines with J gene TRBJ1-2; 7 nucleotides match TRBD1. With V trimmed by 1 base and J by 4 bases, 3 bases remained unmatched. The CDR3 has 14 amino acids. Germline CDR1 and CDR2: SEHNR and FQNEAQ (reference sequence). CDR3 nucleotides: TGTGCCAGCAGCTTAGGGGGACAGCTCTATGGCTACACCTTC. Translating gives CASSLGGQLYGYTF.

With regard to this clone: Distinct nucleotide sequences in the sample also encode this CDR3. This chain uses TRBV7-9 with TRBJ1-1; D perhaps matches TRBD1 (5 bases). Germline assignment: CDR1 SEHNR and CDR2 FQNEAQ (reference sequence). This CDR3 contains 12 residues. V lost 1 base to trimming and J lost 8 bases, with 8 bases between them. CDR3 protein: CASSLVPGEAFF. Here the CDR3 DNA reads TGTGCCAGCAGCTTAGTGCCAGGGGAAGCTTTCTTT.

The rearrangement joins TRBV5-1 to TRBJ2-7; 7 positions agree with TRBD1. This CDR3 has 16 residues. J was trimmed by 2 bases and V by 3 bases; bases with no gene match: 11. Germline values: CDR1 SGHRS, CDR2 YFSETQ. CDR3 protein: CASSSPRQGPAYEQYF. The CDR3 DNA is TGCGCCAGCAGCTCTCCGAGACAGGGACCGGCCTACGAGCAGTACTTC. Full variable domain (remainder filled in from reference TRBV5-1 and TRBJ2-7): KAGVTQTPRYLIKTRGQQVTLSCSPISGHRSVSWYQQTPGQGLQFLFEYFSETQRNKGNFPGRFSGRQFSNSRSEMNVSTLELGDSALYLCASSSPRQGPAYEQYFGPGTRLTVT.

The rearrangement uses TRBV28 and TRBJ2-7; 7 positions match TRBD1. In germline, CDR1 is MDHEN, CDR2 SYDVKM. The CDR3 is 16 residues long. Trimming took 5 bases from V and 7 from J; bases not matched to a gene: 17. The CDR3, as DNA: TGTGCCAGCAGTCCCACTGGGACAGCCGATCGGCGGGAGCAGTACTTC. It translates to CASSPTGTADRREQYF.

This chain connects TRBV5-4 to TRBJ2-7, with TRBD2 matching over 10 bases. Germline lookup yields CDR1 SGHNT and CDR2 YYREEE (reference sequence). The J segment lost 2 bases and the V segment lost 3 bases, leaving 8 bases of the junction unmatched. The CDR3 loop spans 16 amino acids. Written as DNA, the CDR3 is TGTGCCAGCAGCTCACTCACTAGCGGGGAAACCTACGAGCAGTACTTC. This gives the protein CASSSLTSGETYEQYF.

The CDR3 nucleotides read TGTGCCAGCAGCGTAGATATGGGGAGCTACGAGCAGTACTTC. This translates into CASSVDMGSYEQYF. The chain joins TRBV9 to TRBJ2-7, with a tentative D call TRBD2 (5 bases). CDR1 is SGDLS, CDR2 YYNGEE, per germline. This CDR3 contains 14 residues. Trimming removed 0 bases at V and 3 bases at J, with 10 bases between. Looking up the rest from reference TRBV9 and TRBJ2-7 gives the full variable domain: DSGVTQTPKHLITATGQRVTLRCSPRSGDLSVYWYQQSLDQGLQFLIQYYNGEERAKGNILERFSAQQFPDLHSELNLSSLELGDSALYFCASSVDMGSYEQYFGPGTRLTVT.

The rearrangement uses TRBV7-9 and TRBJ2-5; D unclear. The V gene's germline CDR1 is SEHNR and CDR2 FQNEAQ (reference sequence). This CDR3 comprises 13 residues. V shed 2 bases and J shed 4 bases, with 8 bases lying between them. The CDR3 DNA reads TGTGCCAGCAGCTTAAGGTGGAGAGAGACCCAGTACTTC. This codes for CASSLRWRETQYF.

This chain's CDR3 is CASSLEGPYNEQFF. CDR3 in DNA: TGTGCCAGCAGCTTAGAGGGGCCGTACAATGAGCAGTTCTTC. This chain links TRBV13 with TRBJ2-1; TRBD1 is a possible D gene (5 bases). The CDR3 contains 14 residues. Germline CDR1 and CDR2: PRHDT and FYEKMQ (reference sequence). Deletions cut 1 base from V and 4 bases from J, with 8 bases between.

The chain joins TRBV5-4 to TRBJ2-1; TRBD2 matches 7 bases. The CDR3 is 15 amino acids. V lost 0 bases, J lost 4 bases, and 4 bases stayed unmatched. Looked up from germline, CDR1 is SGHNT and CDR2 is YYREEE (reference sequence). The CDR3 protein is CASSLVLADYNEQFF. The CDR3 nucleotides are TGTGCCAGCAGCTTGGTCCTAGCGGATTACAATGAGCAGTTCTTC.

This clone was picked up one time. Other DNA variants within this sample encode the same CDR3. The chain joins TRBV29-1 to TRBJ1-2, with D perhaps matching TRBD1 (5 bases). The germline gives CDR1 SQVTM, CDR2 ANQGSEA. This CDR3 is 13 amino acids long. V was cut by 3 bases and J by 0 bases, with 8 bases left in between. The chain's CDR3 is CSVDTGANYGYTF. The DNA for the CDR3 is TGCAGCGTTGACACAGGAGCTAACTATGGCTACACCTTC.

This clone was seen once. The CDR3: CASSLARVGYEQYF. The DNA of the CDR3 is TGTGCCAGCAGCTTAGCGAGGGTTGGTTACGAGCAGTACTTC. V is TRBV7-9 and J is TRBJ2-7; D perhaps matches TRBD2 (5 bases). Trimming took 0 bases from V and 4 from J, leaving 10 bases between them. CDR1 is SEHNR and CDR2 is FQNEAQ in the germline V gene (reference sequence). The CDR3 loop spans 14 amino acids.

The gene calls are TRBV27 and TRBJ2-7; 8 bases match TRBD2. Germline V lookup: CDR1 MNHEY, CDR2 SMNVEV (reference sequence). Trimming cost V 3 bases and J 2 bases; bases outside gene matches: 6. There are 15 residues in the CDR3. CDR3 DNA sequence: TGTGCCAGCAGTTTCGGGAGCGGGGGTCCCTACGAGCAGTACTTC. This codes for CASSFGSGGPYEQYF.

V usage is TRBV5-6 and J usage is TRBJ2-7, with D possibly being TRBD1 (6 bases). Germline assignment: CDR1 SGHDT and CDR2 YYEEEE. CDR3 size: 14 residues. Trimming took 2 bases from V and 2 from J, leaving 11 bases between them. Written as DNA, the CDR3 is TGTGCCAGCAGCTTTGACAGGAGCACCTACGAGCAGTACTTC. Residues: CASSFDRSTYEQYF.

Of note for this clone: An end of the junction differs from the germline gene, which may be a read error. The chain uses TRBV7-6 and TRBJ2-3; 8 nucleotides align to TRBD2. CDR3 length: 16 amino acids. Germline assignment: CDR1 SGHVS and CDR2 FNYEAQ. As DNA, the CDR3 is TGTGCCAGCAACTTAAGGGGTAGCGGGGTTCTGGATACGCAGTATTTT. Translation gives CASNLRGSGVLDTQYF.

This rearrangement joins TRBV6-6 to TRBJ1-1; D is undetermined. The length of the CDR3 is 16 residues. From germline, CDR1 is MNHNY and CDR2 SVGAGI (reference sequence). V was pared by 4 bases and J by 0 bases, with 15 bases between. CDR3 loop: CASSSVTQVVNTEAFF. The CDR3 coding sequence is TGTGCCAGCAGTTCGGTTACTCAGGTTGTGAACACTGAAGCTTTCTTT.

This clone has a handful of counts. The chain employs TRBV7-9 and TRBJ2-2; 7 nucleotides align to TRBD1. The germline CDR1 and CDR2 sequences are SEHNR and FQNEAQ (reference sequence). The CDR3 has 16 residues. The J segment lost 1 base and the V segment lost 1 base, leaving 3 bases of the junction unmatched. This chain's CDR3 is CASSLVGTVNTGELFF. The CDR3 coding sequence is TGTGCCAGCAGCTTAGTTGGGACAGTGAACACCGGGGAGCTGTTTTTT.

The chain carries TRBV4-1 and TRBJ2-2; the D gene is possibly TRBD2 (6 bases). Germline V gives CDR1 MGHRA, CDR2 YSYEKL. This CDR3 spans 17 amino acids. V shed 6 bases and J shed 5 bases, with 22 bases lying between them. For the CDR3, the DNA is TGCGCCAGCAGTCGATCCGGATCGGGAGTAATAACCGGGGAGCTGTTTTTT. Protein sequence: CASSRSGSGVITGELFF.

The rearrangement uses TRBV27 and TRBJ2-3; D perhaps matches TRBD1 (5 bases). Germline values: CDR1 MNHEY, CDR2 SMNVEV (reference sequence). Trimming took 6 bases from V and 1 from J, leaving 20 bases between them. The CDR3 spans 17 residues. The CDR3 spells CASRAKGVQLRTDTQYF. Written as DNA, the CDR3 is TGTGCCAGCAGGGCCAAAGGGGTTCAGCTTCGCACAGATACGCAGTATTTT.

The chain recombines TRBV4-1 with TRBJ2-1, with D possibly TRBD1 on 5 matching bases. Germline values: CDR1 MGHRA, CDR2 YSYEKL. This CDR3 region has 12 residues. V was trimmed by 3 bases and J by 10 bases, leaving 10 bases between them. CDR3 sequence (DNA): TGCGCCAGCAGCCAGCTTCAGGGAGAGCAGTTCTTC. This encodes CASSQLQGEQFF.

The chain joins TRBV29-1 to TRBJ2-1, with TRBD2 matching 7 bases. The CDR3 has 12 residues. The trim removed 6 bases at V and 12 bases at J, leaving 11 bases unmatched. Germline V CDR1 and CDR2: SQVTM, ANQGSEA. For the CDR3, the DNA is TGCAGCGTGAGTCATCTGCGGGAGATGCAGTTCTTC. This translates into CSVSHLREMQFF.

The V gene is TRBV13, the J gene TRBJ2-3; D remains unclear. V lost 2 bases and J 0 bases, leaving 9 bases between the germline ends. From germline, CDR1 is PRHDT and CDR2 FYEKMQ (reference sequence). The CDR3 totals 15 residues. CDR3 sequence reads: CASSLRLTSTDTQYF. In DNA, the CDR3 is TGTGCCAGCAGCTTAAGGCTGACTAGCACAGATACGCAGTATTTT.

The chain uses TRBV4-1 and TRBJ2-7, with D uncertain. V was shortened by 1 base and J by 2 bases, with 9 bases between the two germline ends. This CDR3 has 14 residues. Germline V gene data show CDR1 as MGHRA and CDR2 as YSYEKL. This CDR3 reads CASSQGSYPYEQYF. Written as DNA, the CDR3 is TGCGCCAGCAGCCAAGGCAGTTATCCCTACGAGCAGTACTTC.

This clone appeared once. The CDR3 is CSVEGWGREAEAFF. As DNA, the CDR3 is TGCAGCGTTGAAGGATGGGGGCGCGAGGCTGAAGCTTTCTTT. This sequence joins TRBV29-1 and TRBJ1-1; D might be TRBD1 (6 bases). Germline CDR1 and CDR2: SQVTM and ANQGSEA. V was clipped by 1 base and J by 6 bases, with 15 bases between them. There are 14 residues in the CDR3.

The chain uses TRBV4-1 and TRBJ1-1; unclear D gene. Germline V CDR1 and CDR2: MGHRA, YSYEKL. V was pared by 0 bases and J by 0 bases, with 11 bases between. This CDR3 comprises 16 residues. The CDR3 nucleotides are TGCGCCAGCAGCCAAGATGTCTTACGGTTGAACACTGAAGCTTTCTTT. Protein product: CASSQDVLRLNTEAFF.

The chain links TRBV25-1 to TRBJ2-2, with 8 bases fitting TRBD1. Germline-derived CDR1 and CDR2 are MGHDK and SYGVNS. The CDR3 consists of 16 residues. The V segment lost 4 bases and the J segment 6 bases; nucleotides outside the gene matches: 10. The CDR3 bases are TGTGCCAGCAGTGGAGTCCAGGGGGCCGGTTCCGGGGAGCTGTTTTTT. Protein: CASSGVQGAGSGELFF.

In regard to this clone: The same CDR3 is also encoded by other DNA sequences in this sample. This rearrangement joins TRBV11-2 to TRBJ1-1; no firm D call. The CDR3 loop spans 13 amino acids. V was pared by 2 bases and J by 2 bases, with 6 bases between. Germline values: CDR1 SGHAT, CDR2 FQNNGV. This CDR3 is CASSLFPNTEAFF. The CDR3 coding sequence is TGTGCCAGCAGCTTATTCCCTAACACTGAAGCTTTCTTT.